This T cell receptor beta chain was captured in a study of post-analysis software for immune sequencing data. At the level of the study: Relapsing-remitting, secondary progressive and progressive-relapsing forms of multiple sclerosis all featured among disease courses. General study results and limits: Patients with multiple sclerosis recorded significantly lower normalized Chao1 diversity than controls, the study found. Samples from a shared batch, those prepared together, strongly co-clustered by F measure. With TRBV5-6, TRBV5-1 and TRBV20-1 included, five TRBV segments were more frequent in patients than in controls.

CDR1 MNHEY and CDR2 SMNVEV come from the germline V gene (reference sequence). This CDR3 spans 17 amino acids. In the case of this clonotype: Its antigen remains unidentified.

Incorporated into the TCR beta cDNA libraries were unique molecular identifiers, which served to reduce PCR and sequencing biases. One entry per CDR3 protein results from TCRdb running MiXCR on the PCR reads. The top ten hold under 30% of the sample, which has under 200,000 distinct CDR3 sequences, roughly 34% seen once. This chain uses TRBV27 with TRBJ2-5; the D gene is possibly TRBD1 (5 bases). With the DNA end fitting TRBJ2-7 better, the J assignment may be wrong. This clonotype was sampled from a girl aged 10 to 17 with multiple sclerosis. The specimen was blood, collected after autologous hematopoietic stem cell transplantation. CDR3 DNA: TGTGCCAGCAGTTCCCAACAGGCCGAACTGAGCTCCTACGAGCAGTACTTC. Its translation: CASSSQQAELSSYEQYF.